This TCR beta chain was sequenced in a study of OX40 agonist ivuxolimab in advanced cancers. Overall study results and limits: Certain nonresponding patients likewise had low normalized T-cell clonal expansion. Dosing at 0.1 to 3.0 mg/kg was accompanied by clonal expansion of CD4+ and CD8+ blood T cells by week 6. CD8+ T cells averaged more expanded clones than CD4+.

For this clone: Its antigen is still unknown.

Profiled with immunoSEQ multiplex PCR; TCRdb holds only in-frame clones, not every one. The data show tens of thousands of clones, roughly 84% seen once. Blood sampling took place at baseline, cycle 4 day 1, and cycle 7 day 1. The sequence was collected from an adult with an advanced solid tumor such as melanoma, head and neck, liver or kidney cancer. The source was CD4+ or CD8+ T cells sorted from blood, collected in a trial of the OX40 agonist ivuxolimab.

The DNA for the CDR3 is TGTGCCAGCAGCTTAGGTGGAATCGGGGGTCGAGGCACCGGGGAGCTGTTTTTT. Translated, it gives CASSLGGIGGRGTGELFF. V is TRBV7-9 and J is TRBJ2-2; D is perhaps TRBD2 (6 bases). CDR3 size: 18 residues. V was shortened by 1 base and J by 4 bases, with 19 bases between the two germline ends. Germline loops: CDR1 SEHNR, CDR2 FQNEAQ (reference sequence).